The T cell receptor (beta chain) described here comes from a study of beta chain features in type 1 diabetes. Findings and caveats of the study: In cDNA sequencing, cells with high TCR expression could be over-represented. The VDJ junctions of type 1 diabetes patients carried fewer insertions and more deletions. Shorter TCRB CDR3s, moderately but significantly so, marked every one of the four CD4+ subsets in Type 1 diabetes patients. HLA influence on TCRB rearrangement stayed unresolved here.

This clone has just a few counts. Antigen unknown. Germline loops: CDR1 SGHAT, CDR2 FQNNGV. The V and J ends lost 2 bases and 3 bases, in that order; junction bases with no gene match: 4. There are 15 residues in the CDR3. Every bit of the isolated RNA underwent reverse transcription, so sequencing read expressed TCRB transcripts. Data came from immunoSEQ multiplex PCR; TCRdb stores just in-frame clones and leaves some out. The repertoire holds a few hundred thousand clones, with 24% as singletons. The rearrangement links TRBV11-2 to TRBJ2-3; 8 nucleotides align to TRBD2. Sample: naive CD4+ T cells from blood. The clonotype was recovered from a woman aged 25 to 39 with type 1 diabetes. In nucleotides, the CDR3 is TGTGCCAGCAGCTTAAGTGGCGGGAGGACAGATACGCAGTATTTT. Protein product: CASSLSGGRTDTQYF.